This T cell receptor beta chain was identified in a study of CD8 T cells in ankylosing spondylitis. J lost 1 base, V lost 4 bases, and 3 bases had no gene match. This CDR3 comprises 14 residues. Germline lookup yields CDR1 SGHRS and CDR2 YFSETQ. Many counts were recorded for this clonotype. TCRdb fed the 5' RACE reads into MiXCR, producing one record per CDR3 protein. Altogether some 200,000 distinct CDR3 sequences are present, approximately 18% being singletons, with the ten largest covering around 4%. This TCR derives from a male donor under 30 with ankylosing spondylitis or in good health (not recorded which). The sample comprised blood, either unsorted or a sorted T cell fraction (not recorded which). The genes are TRBV5-1 and TRBJ2-5, with TRBD2 matching 8 bases. This chain's CDR3 is CASSPGTSQETQYF. For the CDR3, the DNA is TGCGCCAGCAGCCCAGGGACTAGCCAAGAGACCCAGTACTTC.